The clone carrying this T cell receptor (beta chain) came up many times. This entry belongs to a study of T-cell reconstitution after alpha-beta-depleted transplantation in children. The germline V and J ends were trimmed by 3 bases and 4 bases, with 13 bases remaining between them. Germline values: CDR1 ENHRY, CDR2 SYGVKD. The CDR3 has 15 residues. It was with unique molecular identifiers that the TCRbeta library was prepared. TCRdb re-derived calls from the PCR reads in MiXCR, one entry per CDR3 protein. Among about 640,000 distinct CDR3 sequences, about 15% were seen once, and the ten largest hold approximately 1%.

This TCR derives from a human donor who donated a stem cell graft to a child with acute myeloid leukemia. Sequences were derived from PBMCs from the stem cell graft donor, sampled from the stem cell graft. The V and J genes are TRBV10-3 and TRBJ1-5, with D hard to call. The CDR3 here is CAISEGFEGNQPQHF. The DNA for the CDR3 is TGTGCCATCAGTGAAGGATTTGAGGGAAATCAGCCCCAGCATTTT.